The 7 T cell receptor beta chains below come from one sample, sequenced in a study of molecular identifiers for immune sequencing clone quantification listed by TCRdb under 2018. Library preparation was by PCR. The instrument given in TCRdb is NextSeq 500. TCRdb reprocessing: public reads trimmed at Q25 with fastp, clones called with MiXCR, in-frame beta chains kept. CDR3 protein sequences are deduplicated, and each keeps its most common genes and DNA. Here the sample has about 500,000 distinct CDR3 sequences; about 25% occur a single time. The top ten hold around 0.76% of the sample. Sequencing was done on a sample of naive CD8+ T cells from blood, with Jurkat cell RNA spiked in. The sample's cell subset or site label is to be understood as: FACS-sorted CD8+CD4-CCR7+CD45RA+ naive T cells. These receptors were taken from a human donor in good health. Some libraries in this study had Jurkat cell RNA spiked in.

This clonotype has just a few counts. The V and J genes are TRBV28 and TRBJ1-1; 7 bases fit TRBD1. Germline V lookup: CDR1 MDHEN, CDR2 SYDVKM. Unmatched junction bases numbered 9, after V lost 8 bases and J lost 0 bases. The CDR3 contains 15 residues. In DNA, the CDR3 is TGTGCCAGCGGTTACAGGGGCCTAATGAACACTGAAGCTTTCTTT. Protein sequence: CASGYRGLMNTEAFF.

The chain combines TRBV6-5 with TRBJ2-2; D gene unclear. Trimming pared 0 bases from V and 4 bases from J, leaving 12 bases between. The CDR3 has 16 amino acids. CDR1 and CDR2 from the germline V gene are MNHEY and SVGAGI. The CDR3: CASSYSSPGFTGELFF. The CDR3 DNA reads as TGTGCCAGCAGTTACTCGAGCCCAGGCTTCACCGGGGAGCTGTTTTTT.

As for this clonotype: A read error may produce the germline difference seen at one junction end. The rearrangement links TRBV7-9 to TRBJ1-1; D possibly corresponds to TRBD1 (6 bases). The CDR3 is 15 amino acids. Germline CDR1 and CDR2: SEHNR and FQNEAQ (reference sequence). The chain's CDR3 is CASSPQGLGNTQAFF. Here the CDR3 DNA reads TGTGCCAGCAGCCCGCAGGGGTTGGGGAACACTCAAGCTTTCTTT.

This clonotype was counted ten times or more. V and J are TRBV7-9 and TRBJ2-7, with 7 bases fitting TRBD2. J lost 3 bases, V lost 5 bases, and 10 bases had no gene match. The CDR3 totals 15 residues. CDR1 is SEHNR and CDR2 is FQNEAQ in the germline V gene (reference sequence). CDR3 sequence: CASSERSGTGYEQYF. The CDR3, as DNA: TGTGCCAGCAGCGAAAGAAGCGGGACTGGCTACGAGCAGTACTTC.

V and J are TRBV6-2 or TRBV6-3 and TRBJ1-5; a weak D match, TRBD1 (5 bases). From germline, CDR1 is MNHEY and CDR2 SVGEGT. V was clipped by 7 bases and J by 2 bases, with 12 bases between them. The CDR3 has 14 residues. The CDR3 here is CASKFPGGNQPQHF. The CDR3, as DNA: TGTGCCAGCAAATTCCCGGGGGGCAATCAGCCCCAGCATTTT.

The genes are TRBV13 and TRBJ2-1, with 9 bases matching TRBD2. The length of the CDR3 is 16 residues. CDR1 and CDR2 (germline): PRHDT, FYEKMQ (reference sequence). V lost 1 base, J lost 4 bases, and 5 bases stayed unmatched. In DNA, the CDR3 is TGTGCCAGCAGCTTAGTACGTAGCGGGGGATACAATGAGCAGTTCTTC. As protein: CASSLVRSGGYNEQFF.

This clonotype was found once. The chain combines TRBV7-9 with TRBJ1-4; D gene uncertain. CDR3 length: 14 residues. Germline CDR1 and CDR2: SEHNR and FQNEAQ (reference sequence). V was clipped by 4 bases and J by 10 bases, with 16 bases between them. Here the CDR3 reads CASSWKTFGVKLFF. Here the CDR3 DNA reads TGTGCCAGCAGCTGGAAAACCTTTGGGGTAAAACTGTTTTTT.